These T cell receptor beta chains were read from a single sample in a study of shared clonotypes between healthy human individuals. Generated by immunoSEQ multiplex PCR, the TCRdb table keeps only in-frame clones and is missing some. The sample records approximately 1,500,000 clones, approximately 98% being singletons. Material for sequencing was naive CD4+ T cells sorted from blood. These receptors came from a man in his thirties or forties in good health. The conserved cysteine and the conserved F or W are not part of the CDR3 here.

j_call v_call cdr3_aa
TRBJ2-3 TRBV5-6 ASSLVLAGGTDTQY
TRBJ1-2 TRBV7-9 ASSLVEGQGAASYGYT
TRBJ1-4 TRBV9 ASSIGQLREKLF
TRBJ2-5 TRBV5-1 ASSFRERETQY
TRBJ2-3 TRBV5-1 ASSLRDSTGVTDTQY
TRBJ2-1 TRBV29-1 SVIFGSYNEQF
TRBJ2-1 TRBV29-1 SVDGGRFYNEQF
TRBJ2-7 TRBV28 ASSFKGAWNEQY
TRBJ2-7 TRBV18 ASSPTSANYEQY
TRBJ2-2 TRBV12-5 ASGEDRQTGELF
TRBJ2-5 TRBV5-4 ASSALAGVAETQY
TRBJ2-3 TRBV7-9 ASSLTGASDTQY
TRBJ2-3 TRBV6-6 ASSYRRVGDTQY
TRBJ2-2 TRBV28 ASSVPTGELF
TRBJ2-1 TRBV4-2 ASSRTSGKDEQF
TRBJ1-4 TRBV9 ASSPGVSSSEKLF
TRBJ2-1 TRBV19 ASMGTSDNEQF
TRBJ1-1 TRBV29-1 SVVEGVITEAF
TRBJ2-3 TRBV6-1 ASSENIGLRTDTQY
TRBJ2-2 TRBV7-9 ASSLAGGNTGELF
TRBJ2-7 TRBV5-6 ASSLDRAYEQY
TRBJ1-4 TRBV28 ASSSGTFSRKLF
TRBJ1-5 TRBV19 ASSTINQPQH
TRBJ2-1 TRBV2 ASSTGMGSYNEQF
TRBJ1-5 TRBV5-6 ASSFGQGRNQPQH
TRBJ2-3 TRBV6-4 ASIRGAAPTDTQY
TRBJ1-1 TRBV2 ASSELAGGNTEAF
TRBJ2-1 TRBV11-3 ASSLGTSGAAYNEQF
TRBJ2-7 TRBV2 ASSTGTLASYEQY
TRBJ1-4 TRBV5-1 ASSLEGTNEKLF
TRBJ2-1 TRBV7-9 ASSSTSVSSYNEQF
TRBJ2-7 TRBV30 AWMVSGRAYEQY
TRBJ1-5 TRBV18 ASSEGGVGQPQH
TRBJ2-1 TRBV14 ASSQGTLNEQF
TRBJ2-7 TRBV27 ASTRLGTYEQY
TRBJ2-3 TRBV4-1 ASSQGDTRNTDTQY
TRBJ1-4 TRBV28 ASRGKTGFYEKLF
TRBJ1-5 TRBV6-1 ASSEGDRGQPQH
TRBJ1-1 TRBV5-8 ASSPYRGEGNTEAF
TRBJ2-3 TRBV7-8 ASSSPLAGGVYSTDTQY
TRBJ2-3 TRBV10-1 ASSESRLGVRTDTQY
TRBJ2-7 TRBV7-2 ASTGTGRAYEQY
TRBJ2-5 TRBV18 ASSPPSGEETQY
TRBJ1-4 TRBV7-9 ASSLSPPIELF
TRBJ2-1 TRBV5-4 ASSLLTSGEGYNEQF
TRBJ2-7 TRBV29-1 SVEGREGVYEQY
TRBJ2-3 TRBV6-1 ASSPRDRDTDTQY
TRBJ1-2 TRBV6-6 ASSWPGRRKGNGYT
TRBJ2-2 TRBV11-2 ATSKGNGGELF
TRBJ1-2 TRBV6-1 ASSVAGQGYYGYT
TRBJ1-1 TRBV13 ASSSWGQTNTEAF
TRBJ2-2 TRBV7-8 ASSSYRVPFKGGELF
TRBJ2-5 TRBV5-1 ASSMGRETQY